The present entry profiles one T cell receptor beta chain with its context. The data belong to a study of T-cell reconstitution after alpha-beta-depleted transplantation in children. The CDR3 is 16 residues long. The V gene's germline CDR1 is KGHSH and CDR2 LQKENI. The V gene lost 1 base and the J gene lost 4 bases, with 13 bases spanning the gap. Using unique molecular identifiers, the investigators prepared the TCRbeta library. In TCRdb, the PCR reads were re-called with MiXCR into one record per CDR3 protein. The sample shows just over 350,000 distinct CDR3 sequences, roughly 13% of them seen only once.

This sequence joins TRBV18 and TRBJ2-2, with a possible D match to TRBD2 (6 bases). The sample in question was PBMCs, obtained from the stem cell graft. The TCR originated in a human donor who donated a stem cell graft to a child with Fanconi anemia. The chain's CDR3 is CASSPRRPGVTGELFF. The CDR3 DNA reads TGTGCCAGCTCACCACGGAGGCCGGGGGTCACCGGGGAGCTGTTTTTT.